This passage covers 8 T cell receptor beta chains from one sample sequenced in a study of T cells in Graves' hyperthyroidism and ophthalmopathy. There were TCR beta CDR3 regions amplified from RNA transcripts. HTBI primers were the set used in a first-round RT-PCR of the TCR CDR3. Each CDR3 protein is one row after TCRdb ran MiXCR on the multiplex PCR reads. This repertoire shows about 620,000 distinct CDR3 sequences, about a sixth found once; its top ten account for 3.5% to 4%. What was sequenced was blood. The receptors shown here come from a woman in her twenties or thirties with Graves' hyperthyroidism.

The rearrangement joins TRBV19 to TRBJ2-7, with TRBD2 as a possible D gene (6 bases). Trimming took 1 base from V and 4 from J, leaving 23 bases between them. Germline V lookup: CDR1 LNHDA, CDR2 SQIVND (reference sequence). The length of the CDR3 is 18 residues. The CDR3 sequence is CASSIGSSGTRGSYEQYF. Written as DNA, the CDR3 is TGTGCCAGTAGTATAGGTTCTTCGGGGACTCGAGGGTCATACGAGCAGTACTTC.

This clonotype was counted at least ten times. V and J are TRBV6-1 and TRBJ2-7, with a weak D call TRBD1 (5 bases). CDR3 length: 13 amino acids. Germline loops: CDR1 MNHNS, CDR2 SASEGT. The germline V and J ends were trimmed by 7 bases and 3 bases, with 13 bases remaining between them. The CDR3 loop is CASTDRPIYEQYF. CDR3 DNA sequence: TGTGCCAGCACCGACAGACCCATCTACGAGCAGTACTTC.

About this clonotype itself: At one end, the junction sequence differs from germline, possibly due to a read error. This chain connects TRBV11-2 to TRBJ2-7; D ambiguous. CDR1 and CDR2 (germline): SGHAT, FQNNGV. CDR3 length: 15 residues. CDR3: CTSTLTDSYSYEQYF. In DNA, the CDR3 is TGTACCAGCACCTTAACGGATAGCTACTCCTACGAGCAGTACTTC.

V and J are TRBV28 and TRBJ2-5; the match to TRBD2 covers 9 bases. With 4 bases clipped from V and 1 base from J, the junction kept 19 bases outside the gene matches. Germline loops: CDR1 MDHEN, CDR2 SYDVKM. This CDR3 region has 20 residues. CDR3 DNA sequence: TGTGCCAGCAGTTCTCCCTACAGAAACAGGTTGCGGGAGGGCCAAGAGACCCAGTACTTC. Its protein product is CASSSPYRNRLREGQETQYF.

This clonotype was detected many times. V is TRBV6-1 and J is TRBJ2-3, with D unresolved. This CDR3 spans 14 amino acids. Germline V gives CDR1 MNHNS, CDR2 SASEGT. V was shortened by 2 bases and J by 2 bases, with 8 bases between the two germline ends. CDR3 region: CASSESRTTDTQYF. The CDR3 nucleotides are TGTGCCAGCAGTGAATCCCGTACCACAGATACGCAGTATTTT.

The CDR3 DNA reads as TGCGCCAGCAGCCCTTCGGACGGAAACACTGAAGCTTTCTTT. It yields the protein CASSPSDGNTEAFF. V and J are TRBV5-1 and TRBJ1-1; D call uncertain. V was shortened by 4 bases and J by 2 bases, with 12 bases between the two germline ends. Germline CDR1 reads SGHRS; CDR2 reads YFSETQ. The CDR3 has 14 residues.

This clonotype was observed at least ten times. The chain employs TRBV6-1 and TRBJ2-3, with a weak D call TRBD2 (6 bases). Germline CDR1 MNHNS, CDR2 SASEGT. V was cut by 4 bases and J by 4 bases, with 15 bases left in between. The CDR3 contains 15 residues. The CDR3 sequence is CASSGRAAGADTQYF. The CDR3 DNA reads as TGTGCCAGCAGTGGGAGGGCTGCTGGAGCAGATACGCAGTATTTT.

This clonotype has more than one count but fewer than ten. The V gene is TRBV12-3 or TRBV12-4, the J gene TRBJ2-1, with 9 nucleotides matching TRBD2. V dropped 6 bases and J dropped 0; count of bases not matched to a gene: 6. There are 16 residues in the CDR3. The CDR3 bases are TGTGCCAGCAGGAAATTTAGCGGGAGCTCCTACAATGAGCAGTTCTTC. Translation gives CASRKFSGSSYNEQFF.